This T cell receptor beta chain was sequenced for a study of identical twins. The study's findings and limits: There is a chance that invariant MAIT and iNKT cells partially muddied zero-insertion analyses. Beta out-of-frame sequences displayed a weaker excess of sharing between twins.

Trimming left V 1 base short and J 12 bases short, with 18 bases between. Germline V gene lookup returns CDR1 LGHDT and CDR2 YNNKEL (reference sequence). The CDR3 sequence is 14 residues long. Healthy Caucasians provided all donations. As for this clonotype: Its antigen is not identified.

It was template switching that added a universal primer site, and there were unique molecular identifiers on the cDNA. TCRdb reprocessed the 5' RACE reads via MiXCR and lists one record per CDR3 protein. The table includes some 1,600,000 distinct CDR3 sequences, less than 35% detected once. Input material: cord blood. The receptor was derived from a newborn girl in good health. The V call is TRBV3-1, the J call TRBJ2-5, with D tentatively TRBD2 (7 bases). This CDR3 reads CASSQAGHREGKYF. The CDR3 DNA follows: TGTGCCAGCAGCCAAGCGGGGCACAGGGAGGGGAAGTACTTC.